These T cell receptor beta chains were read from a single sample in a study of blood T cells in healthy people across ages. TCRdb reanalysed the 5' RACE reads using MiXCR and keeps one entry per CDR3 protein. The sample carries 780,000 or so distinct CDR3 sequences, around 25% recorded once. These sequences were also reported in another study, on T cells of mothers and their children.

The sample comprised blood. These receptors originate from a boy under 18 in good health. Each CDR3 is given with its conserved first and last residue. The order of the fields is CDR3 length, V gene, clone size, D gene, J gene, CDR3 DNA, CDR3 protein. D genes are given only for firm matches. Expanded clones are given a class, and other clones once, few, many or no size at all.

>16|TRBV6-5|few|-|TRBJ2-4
TGTGCCAGCAGGGGAACGGGGGACAGAAGAAAAAACATTCAGTACTTC
CASRGTGDRRKNIQYF
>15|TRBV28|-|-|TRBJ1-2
TGTGCCAGCAGCGCGGGCGGGCAGGGCCACTATGGCTACACCTTC
CASSAGGQGHYGYTF
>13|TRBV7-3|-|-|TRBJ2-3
TGTGCCAGCAGCTCCTATTCTGGAGATACGCAGTATTTT
CASSSYSGDTQYF
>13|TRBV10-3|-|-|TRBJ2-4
TGTGCCATCAGTGAATCTGAGAGGGACATTCAGTACTTC
CAISESERDIQYF
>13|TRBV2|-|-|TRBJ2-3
TGTGCCAGCAGTGCTGACCGCACAGATACGCAGTATTTT
CASSADRTDTQYF
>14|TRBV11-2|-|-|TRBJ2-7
TGTGCCAGCAGAAAACTGGGCCCCATCCACGAGCAGTACTTC
CASRKLGPIHEQYF
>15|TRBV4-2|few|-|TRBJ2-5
TGTGCCAGCAGCCAAGACCCCTCTGCTCAAGAGACCCAGTACTTC
CASSQDPSAQETQYF
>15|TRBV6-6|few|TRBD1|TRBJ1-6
TGTGCCAGCAGTGGACAGGACTCGGGGAATTCACCCCTCCACTTT
CASSGQDSGNSPLHF
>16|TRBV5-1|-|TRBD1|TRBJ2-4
TGCGCCAGCAGCACGGGACCCTTAGGGACAGCAAACATTCAGTACTTC
CASSTGPLGTANIQYF
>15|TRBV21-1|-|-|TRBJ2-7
TGTGCCAGCAGCAATGGGGCAGGATCTCGCTACGAGCAGTACTTC
CASSNGAGSRYEQYF
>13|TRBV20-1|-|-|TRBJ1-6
TGCAGTGCCGCGGACACCCGGGGTTCACCCCTCCACTTT
CSAADTRGSPLHF
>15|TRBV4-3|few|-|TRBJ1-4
TGCGCCAGCAGCCAAACCTTCCAGGGGAATGAAAAACTGTTTTTT
CASSQTFQGNEKLFF
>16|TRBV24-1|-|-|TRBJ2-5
TGTGCCACCGGTGATCCCACCTGGACAGACCAAGAGACCCAGTACTTC
CATGDPTWTDQETQYF
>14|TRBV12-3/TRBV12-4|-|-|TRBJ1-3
TGTGCCAGCCAAGGGGACGGCTCTGGAAACACCATATATTTT
CASQGDGSGNTIYF
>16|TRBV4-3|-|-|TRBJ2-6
TGCGCCAGCAGCCCGGACAGTTTCTCTGGGGCCAACGTCCTGACTTTC
CASSPDSFSGANVLTF
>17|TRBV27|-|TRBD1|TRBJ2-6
TGTGCCAGCAGTTGGGACAGGGCCCTCTCTGGGGCCAACGTCCTGACTTTC
CASSWDRALSGANVLTF
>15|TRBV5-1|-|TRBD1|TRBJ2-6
TGCGCCAGCAGCTTCCAGGGGGCTGGGGCCAACGTCCTGACTTTC
CASSFQGAGANVLTF
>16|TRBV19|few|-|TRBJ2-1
TGTGCCAGTAGTATGGGGCTTTACGGGATATACAATGAGCAGTTCTTC
CASSMGLYGIYNEQFF
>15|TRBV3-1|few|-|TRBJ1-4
TGTGCCAGCAGCCAACAAGGTCGAGGAGATGAAAAACTGTTTTTT
CASSQQGRGDEKLFF
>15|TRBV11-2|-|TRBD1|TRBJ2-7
TGTGCCAGCAGCTTAGAGGACAGGGGCGCCTACGAGCAGTACTTC
CASSLEDRGAYEQYF
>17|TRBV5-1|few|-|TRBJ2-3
TGCGCCAGCAGCTTATGGCCTACCGGGGTGGGCACAGATACGCAGTATTTT
CASSLWPTGVGTDTQYF
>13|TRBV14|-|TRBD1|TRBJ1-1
TGTGCCAGCAGCCTAACCCGGACAGGGGAAGCTTTCTTT
CASSLTRTGEAFF
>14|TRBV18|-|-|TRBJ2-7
TGTGCCAGCTCACTCCGGACAGAGCCTTACGAGCAGTACTTC
CASSLRTEPYEQYF
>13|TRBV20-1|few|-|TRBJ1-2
TGCAGTGCTAGAGGAGTCGACCACTATGGCTACACCTTC
CSARGVDHYGYTF
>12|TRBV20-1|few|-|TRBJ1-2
TGCAGTGCTAGCCTACAGGCCTATGGCTACACCTTC
CSASLQAYGYTF
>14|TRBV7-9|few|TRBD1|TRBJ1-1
TGTGCCAGCAGCTCGATCGGGACAGACGACGAAGCTTTCTTT
CASSSIGTDDEAFF
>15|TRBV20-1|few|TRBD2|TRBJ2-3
TGCAGTGCTAGAGGGCGTAGCGGGAGCACAGATACGCAGTATTTT
CSARGRSGSTDTQYF
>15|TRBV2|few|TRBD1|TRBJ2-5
TGTGCCAGCAGGGTAACCGGGACAGGGAAAGGGACCCAGTACTTC
CASRVTGTGKGTQYF
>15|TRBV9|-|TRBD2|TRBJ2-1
TGTGCCAGCAGCCCCAGACTAGCGGGGGGGACTGAGCAGTTCTTC
CASSPRLAGGTEQFF
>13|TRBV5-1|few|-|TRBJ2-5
TGCGCCACCCGGATTCGGGCGGGAGAGACCCAGTACTTC
CATRIRAGETQYF
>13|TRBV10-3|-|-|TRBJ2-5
TGTGCCATCAGGGATGACAGCCAAGAGACCCAGTACTTC
CAIRDDSQETQYF
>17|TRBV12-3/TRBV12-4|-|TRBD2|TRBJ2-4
TGTGCCAGCAGTCTCCGTAGCGGGAGGGCCGCCAAAAACATTCAGTACTTC
CASSLRSGRAAKNIQYF
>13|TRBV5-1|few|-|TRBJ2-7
TGCGCCAGCGGGTTGGAGGGGCCCTACGAGCAGTACTTC
CASGLEGPYEQYF
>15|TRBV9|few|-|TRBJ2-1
TGTGCCAGCAGCGTAGGACAGGATGCTTACAATGAGCAGTTCTTC
CASSVGQDAYNEQFF
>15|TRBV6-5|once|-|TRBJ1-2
TGTGCCAGCAGTTACGGCGTCCCGGGGGCGGGGGGCTACACCTTC
CASSYGVPGAGGYTF
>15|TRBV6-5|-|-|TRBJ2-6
TGTGCCAGCACGTCAGCAGCTTCTGGGGCCAACGTCCTGACTTTC
CASTSAASGANVLTF
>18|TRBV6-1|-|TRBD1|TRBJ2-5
TGTGCCAGCAGCCCCGGACAGGGGGCTGTGGGGGTGAAAGAGACCCAGTACTTC
CASSPGQGAVGVKETQYF
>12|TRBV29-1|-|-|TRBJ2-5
TGCAGCGGGACGGCCAACCAAGAGACCCAGTACTTC
CSGTANQETQYF
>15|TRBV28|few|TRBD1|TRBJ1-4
TGTGCCAGCAGTTCCTCAGGGGGCGGTAATGAAAAACTGTTTTTT
CASSSSGGGNEKLFF
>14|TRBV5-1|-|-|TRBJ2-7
TGCGCCAGCAGCTTGGGACAGGTTTTCCACGAGCAGTACTTC
CASSLGQVFHEQYF
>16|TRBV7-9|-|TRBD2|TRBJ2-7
TGTGCCAGCAGCTTAGCCATTAGCGGGGCCTCCTACGAGCAGTACTTC
CASSLAISGASYEQYF
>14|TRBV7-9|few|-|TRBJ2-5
TGTGCCAGCAGCTCGCCAGGGGATTCGGAGACCCAGTACTTC
CASSSPGDSETQYF